What follows are 28 T cell receptor beta chains derived from one specimen sequenced in a study of blood T cell repertoires in COVID-19. Using immunoSEQ multiplex PCR, the repertoire was profiled, and TCRdb retains in-frame clones only, with some absent. This table has about 170,000 clones, approximately 87% appearing once. Sequenced material: peripheral blood. The receptor set was obtained from a young man with active or convalescent COVID-19.

V and J are TRBV28 and TRBJ2-1; TRBD1 might be the D (6 bases). V was shortened by 5 bases and J by 4 bases, with 12 bases between the two germline ends. Germline V gene lookup returns CDR1 MDHEN and CDR2 SYDVKM. This CDR3 has 14 amino acids. CDR3 nucleotides: TGTGCCAGCAGTAGTACAGGGCTATACAATGAGCAGTTCTTC. Its translation: CASSSTGLYNEQFF.

The chain has TRBV19 and TRBJ2-1; D unresolved. The germline V gene has CDR1 LNHDA and CDR2 SQIVND (reference sequence). V was trimmed by 2 bases and J by 0 bases, leaving 8 bases between them. The CDR3 is 15 amino acids. The CDR3 sequence: CASSITSVSYNEQFF. The DNA for the CDR3 is TGTGCCAGTAGTATAACAAGCGTCTCCTACAATGAGCAGTTCTTC.

V and J are TRBV2 and TRBJ1-1; TRBD1 matches at 7 bases. CDR1 is SNHLY and CDR2 is FYNNEI in the germline V gene. The CDR3 consists of 12 residues. The junction had 2 bases not matched to a gene; V was cut back by 6 bases and J by 4 bases. The CDR3 loop is CASRTGFTEAFF. DNA for the CDR3: TGTGCCAGCAGGACAGGGTTCACTGAAGCTTTCTTT.

This clone showed up just once. This sample also contains other DNA sequences that code for the same CDR3. V gene TRBV7-2 combines with J gene TRBJ1-1; weak D call: TRBD1 (5 bases). Between the trimmed V and J ends, which lost 5 bases and 1 base, there was a span of 8 bases. CDR3 size: 13 residues. Germline CDR1 reads SGHTA; CDR2 reads FQGNSA. CDR3 sequence (DNA): TGTGCCAGCAGCAGTCAGGGGAACACTGAAGCTTTCTTT. Its translation is CASSSQGNTEAFF.

The V call is TRBV10-3, the J call TRBJ2-2; 7 bases line up with TRBD1. Trimming took 3 bases from V and 0 from J; bases not matched to a gene: 4. The CDR3 is made up of 16 amino acids. Germline V gene data show CDR1 as ENHRY and CDR2 as SYGVKD. As DNA, the CDR3 is TGTGCCATCAGTGAAAACAGGGGTACGAACACCGGGGAGCTGTTTTTT. It yields the protein CAISENRGTNTGELFF.

V gene TRBV19 combines with J gene TRBJ1-2, with unresolved D. This CDR3 has 13 amino acids. V lost 0 bases to trimming and J lost 2 bases, with 4 bases between them. Germline V lookup: CDR1 LNHDA, CDR2 SQIVND (reference sequence). The CDR3 protein is CASSIDENYGYTF. CDR3 bases: TGTGCCAGTAGTATAGACGAGAACTATGGCTACACCTTC.

The CDR3 loop reads CASSQAGYSSYNEQFF. CDR3 DNA sequence: TGTGCCAGCAGCCAAGCAGGATATAGCTCCTACAATGAGCAGTTCTTC. This chain links TRBV9 with TRBJ2-1; D uncertain. The ends were cut back, 4 bases at V and 0 bases at J, with 14 bases in the middle. The CDR3 has 16 residues. Germline lookup yields CDR1 SGDLS and CDR2 YYNGEE.

In this sample, this clone turned up once. The chain combines TRBV11-3 with TRBJ1-3; perhaps TRBD1 as D (6 bases). Germline V lookup: CDR1 SGHNT, CDR2 YENEEA. The CDR3 runs to 15 residues. V was pared by 5 bases and J by 0 bases, with 11 bases between. CDR3 loop: CASSAGDNSGNTIYF. The CDR3 DNA follows: TGTGCCAGCAGCGCGGGGGACAACTCTGGAAACACCATATATTTT.

V and J are TRBV30 and TRBJ1-4; D is possibly TRBD1 (6 bases). V lost 8 bases, J lost 5 bases, and 15 bases lay in between. In germline, CDR1 is GTSNPN, CDR2 SVGIG (reference sequence). The CDR3 is made up of 13 amino acids. CDR3 nucleotide sequence: TGTGCCGGTAACAGGGTAATCAATGAAAAACTGTTTTTT. This codes for CAGNRVINEKLFF.

For this clone: Mismatch with germline at one junction end may stem from a read error. V gene TRBV19 combines with J gene TRBJ2-1, with D perhaps matching TRBD1 (6 bases). The CDR3 covers 14 residues. Looked up from germline, CDR1 is LNHDA and CDR2 is SQIVND (reference sequence). The CDR3 DNA follows: TGTGCCAGTAGTGTGACGAACCGGGACAACGAGCAGTTCTTC. It is translated as CASSVTNRDNEQFF.

The DNA of the CDR3 is TGTGCCAGCAGCCAGGGGACTAGCGGTCTCTCCTACAATGAGCAGTTCTTC. Translation gives CASSQGTSGLSYNEQFF. This chain uses TRBV14 with TRBJ2-1; 11 bases align to TRBD2. With V trimmed by 3 bases and J by 0 bases, 4 bases remained unmatched. Germline values: CDR1 SGHDN, CDR2 FVKESK. This CDR3 is 17 amino acids long.

This chain uses TRBV6-6 with TRBJ2-5, with D possibly TRBD2 on 6 matching bases. Germline CDR1 and CDR2: MNHNY and SVGAGI (reference sequence). This CDR3 region has 16 residues. V was trimmed by 0 bases and J by 5 bases, leaving 16 bases between them. Here the CDR3 DNA reads TGTGCCAGCAGTTACTCGAAAATCGGGAGAGGGGAGACCCAGTACTTC. It specifies CASSYSKIGRGETQYF.

This clone was picked up one time. The rearrangement uses TRBV7-9 and TRBJ2-1, with D perhaps TRBD1 (5 bases). CDR3 length: 14 amino acids. Deletions cut 1 base from V and 4 bases from J, with 8 bases between. Germline V gene lookup returns CDR1 SEHNR and CDR2 FQNEAQ (reference sequence). The CDR3: CASSLGGSYNEQFF. CDR3 DNA sequence: TGTGCCAGCAGCTTAGGGGGCAGTTACAATGAGCAGTTCTTC.

The chain combines TRBV6-5 with TRBJ2-3; TRBD1 is a possible D gene (7 bases). V was cut by 6 bases and J by 5 bases, with 15 bases left in between. Germline V CDR1 and CDR2: MNHEY, SVGAGI. There are 14 residues in the CDR3. The CDR3 spells CASREGARGDTQYF. CDR3 coding DNA: TGTGCCAGCAGAGAGGGGGCGCGGGGAGATACGCAGTATTTT.

This clone has a single count. The chain has TRBV5-1 and TRBJ2-1, with 7 bases matching TRBD2. The V gene end was trimmed by 4 bases and the J gene end by 0 bases; junction bases not matched to a gene: 7. The CDR3 totals 16 residues. Germline CDR1 and CDR2: SGHRS and YFSETQ. The CDR3, as DNA: TGCGCCAGCAGCCCAGAGCGGGGCAGCTCCTACAATGAGCAGTTCTTC. Amino acids: CASSPERGSSYNEQFF.

The chain employs TRBV5-4 and TRBJ2-6, with TRBD1 matching 10 bases. This CDR3 comprises 18 residues. V lost 5 bases to trimming and J lost 2 bases; unmatched junction nucleotides: 10. Germline CDR1 reads SGHNT; CDR2 reads YYREEE (reference sequence). In DNA, the CDR3 is TGTGCCAGCAGTCGGACAGGGGGAATGATTGCTGGGGCCAACGTCCTGACTTTC. Protein: CASSRTGGMIAGANVLTF.

The chain couples TRBV27 to TRBJ1-1; 8 bases are shared with TRBD1. The CDR3 is 15 amino acids. Germline V gene data show CDR1 as MNHEY and CDR2 as SMNVEV (reference sequence). V trimming: 1 base; J trimming: 5 bases; junction bases outside the gene matches: 6. The CDR3 DNA reads TGTGCCAGCAGTTTATGGCAGGGGGCTGGAACTGAAGCTTTCTTT. The encoded protein is CASSLWQGAGTEAFF.

The chain recombines TRBV19 with TRBJ2-5, with 7 nucleotides matching TRBD1. Germline CDR1 and CDR2: LNHDA and SQIVND (reference sequence). V gave up 3 bases and J gave up 3 bases; unmatched junction bases: 4. The CDR3 consists of 14 residues. The CDR3 bases are TGTGCCAGTAGTATTCTCACAGGGGAAGAGACCCAGTACTTC. Protein: CASSILTGEETQYF.

The chain combines TRBV7-8 with TRBJ2-3; maybe TRBD2 (5 bases). Germline assignment: CDR1 SGHVS and CDR2 FQNEAQ. V lost 2 bases and J lost 4, with 16 bases in between. The CDR3 runs to 16 residues. Here the CDR3 reads CASSLRSLRRADTQYF. DNA of the CDR3: TGTGCCAGCAGCTTAAGGTCCCTTCGGCGGGCAGATACGCAGTATTTT.

The chain is built from TRBV7-2 and TRBJ2-1; tentative D call: TRBD2 (6 bases). The CDR3 runs to 15 residues. V lost 0 bases to trimming and J lost 6 bases, with 12 bases between them. The germline V gene encodes CDR1 SGHTA and CDR2 FQGNSA. CDR3 in DNA: TGTGCCAGCAGCTTAGCTGGAGGGGCGATCAATGAGCAGTTCTTC. It is translated as CASSLAGGAINEQFF.

The chain links TRBV20-1 to TRBJ1-2, with D uncertain. V was shortened by 6 bases and J by 6 bases, with 11 bases between the two germline ends. The CDR3 length is 11 residues. Germline CDR1 DFQATT, CDR2 SNEGSKA (reference sequence). As DNA, the CDR3 is TGCAGTGCGGCCAGGATGAATGGCTACACCTTC. It is translated as CSAARMNGYTF.

The chain joins TRBV9 to TRBJ2-5; 14 nucleotides match TRBD2. Germline V lookup: CDR1 SGDLS, CDR2 YYNGEE. The CDR3 loop spans 15 amino acids. J was trimmed by 5 bases and V by 0 bases; bases with no gene match: 0. The CDR3 coding sequence is TGTGCCAGCAGCGTAGGGACTAGCGGGAGGGAGACCCAGTACTTC. It encodes CASSVGTSGRETQYF.

This chain connects TRBV19 to TRBJ1-4; D uncertain. The CDR3 consists of 15 residues. From germline, CDR1 is LNHDA and CDR2 SQIVND (reference sequence). Trimming removed 8 bases at V and 0 bases at J, with 13 bases between. The CDR3 protein is CASAEDPATNEKLFF. The CDR3, as DNA: TGTGCCAGTGCCGAGGATCCCGCAACTAATGAAAAACTGTTTTTT.

The CDR3 protein is CASSPIGNTEAFF. The DNA for the CDR3 is TGTGCCAGCAGCCCCATCGGGAACACTGAAGCTTTCTTT. The chain links TRBV12-3 or TRBV12-4 to TRBJ1-1; D unclear. This CDR3 region has 13 residues. The germline V and J ends were trimmed by 6 bases and 1 base, with 9 bases remaining between them.

This chain links TRBV6-5 with TRBJ2-2; 7 bases fit TRBD1. CDR1 and CDR2 (germline): MNHEY, SVGAGI. The CDR3 contains 15 residues. J gave up 2 bases and V 5 bases, and 5 bases lay outside the gene matches. This CDR3 reads CASSRGTANTGELFF. CDR3 coding DNA: TGTGCCAGCAGTCGAGGGACAGCTAACACCGGGGAGCTGTTTTTT.

The gene calls are TRBV11-3 and TRBJ1-3, with D possibly TRBD1 on 5 matching bases. Trimming cost V 3 bases and J 0 bases, with 9 bases left between them. The germline CDR1 and CDR2 sequences are SGHNT and YENEEA. CDR3 length equals 15 residues. In DNA, the CDR3 is TGTGCCAGCAGCTTTCAGGGAAACTCTGGAAACACCATATATTTT. This codes for CASSFQGNSGNTIYF.

J is TRBJ1-4 and V is TRBV9; 7 positions agree with TRBD1. The CDR3 spans 15 residues. Looked up from germline, CDR1 is SGDLS and CDR2 is YYNGEE. The J segment lost 1 base and the V segment lost 4 bases, leaving 4 bases of the junction unmatched. The CDR3 nucleotides read TGTGCCAGCAGCCCGCGGACAGGAACTAATGAAAAACTGTTTTTT. It is translated as CASSPRTGTNEKLFF.

CDR3 sequence: CASSLFLANTDTQYF. The CDR3 region has the DNA TGCGCCAGCAGCTTGTTCCTGGCCAACACAGATACGCAGTATTTT. The chain has TRBV5-1 and TRBJ2-3; D not resolved. The V gene's germline CDR1 is SGHRS and CDR2 YFSETQ. There are 15 residues in the CDR3. V lost 1 base to trimming and J lost 2 bases, with 11 bases between them. The whole variable domain, remainder taken from reference TRBV5-1 and TRBJ2-3, is KAGVTQTPRYLIKTRGQQVTLSCSPISGHRSVSWYQQTPGQGLQFLFEYFSETQRNKGNFPGRFSGRQFSNSRSEMNVSTLELGDSALYLCASSLFLANTDTQYFGPGTRLTVL.